Below, one T cell receptor beta chain is given with its context. CDR3 length: 15 residues. Germline V gives CDR1 SGHVS, CDR2 FQNEAQ. V gave up 1 base and J gave up 5 bases, with 13 bases separating them. This entry comes from a study of early T cells in non-severe SARS-CoV-2 infection. From the 5' RACE reads, TCRdb called clonotypes with MiXCR, one entry per CDR3 protein. Of under 35,000 distinct CDR3 sequences listed, around 4.4% are singletons. The gene calls are TRBV7-8 and TRBJ2-3; D remains ambiguous. This receptor was obtained from an adult who was a healthcare worker with PCR-confirmed SARS-CoV-2 infection or an uninfected control (not recorded which). Sequencing was performed on whole blood. The CDR3 is CASSLGILGGDTQYF. For the CDR3, the DNA is TGTGCCAGCAGCTTAGGGATCCTAGGTGGAGATACGCAGTATTTT.